One sample yielded the 17 T cell receptor beta chains listed below, sequenced in a study of T cells in women clearing cervical HPV infection. Only in-frame clones appear in the TCRdb table, and some are missing; sequencing was by immunoSEQ multiplex PCR. The table lists about 30,000 clones, with around 2.8% in the top ten. Sequencing input: blood buffy coat. The receptor source for this set is a woman between 18 and 70 years old with a cervical HPV16 infection that either progressed to CIN3+ or cleared (not recorded which).

As regards this clone: Sequencing ends 3 residues short of the CDR3 end; the germline J gene provides the rest. This sequence joins TRBV29-1 and TRBJ2-7, with 12 positions matching TRBD2. The V gene end was trimmed by 6 bases and the J gene end by 4 bases; junction bases not matched to a gene: 13. The CDR3 spans 16 residues. The germline V gene has CDR1 SQVTM and CDR2 ANQGSEA. CDR3 region: CSVAPRLAGATYEQYF. Incomplete CDR3 DNA: TGCAGCGTCGCGCCCCGACTAGCGGGAGCAACTTACGAG.

Details on this clone: The read ends 3 residues before the CDR3 terminus; that terminus is restored from the germline J gene. The chain is built from TRBV6-2 or TRBV6-3 and TRBJ2-5, with D tentatively TRBD1 (5 bases). The V and J ends lost 5 bases and 7 bases respectively, with 14 bases between them. The CDR3 consists of 13 residues. CDR1 MNHEY and CDR2 SVGEGT come from the germline V gene. The CDR3 bases that were read are TGTGCCAGCAGTGACAGAAACCTCCGGACC. It codes for CASSDRNLRT. The whole CDR3 sequence is CASSDRNLRTQYF.

Regarding this clone: Coverage ceases 3 residues before the CDR3 finishes, and the germline J gene fills in the end. The chain couples TRBV20-1 to TRBJ2-7; D not resolved. The V gene's germline CDR1 is DFQATT and CDR2 SNEGSKA (reference sequence). The CDR3 consists of 11 residues. Trimming left V 1 base short and J 4 bases short, with 5 bases between. The part of the CDR3 DNA that was read is TGCAGTGCTAGAGTAATGTACGAG. Encoded protein: CSARVMYE. The CDR3 reads in full as CSARVMYEQYF.

As concerns this clone: The read terminates 3 residues before the CDR3 end, so the remaining end is supplied by the germline J gene. This chain connects TRBV20-1 to TRBJ2-5; 7 nucleotides line up with TRBD1. CDR1 is DFQATT, CDR2 SNEGSKA, per germline (reference sequence). This CDR3 contains 12 residues. The trim removed 6 bases at V and 6 bases at J, leaving 7 bases unmatched. The covered CDR3 bases are TGCAGTGCCGTCACAGGGGAACAGACC. Amino acids: CSAVTGEQT. The CDR3 reads in full as CSAVTGEQTQYF.

Concerning this clone: Read data end 3 residues before the CDR3 end; the end is taken from the germline J gene. The chain employs TRBV20-1 and TRBJ2-3; TRBD2 aligns across 10 bases. The CDR3 is 15 residues long. Germline CDR1 reads DFQATT; CDR2 reads SNEGSKA (reference sequence). Partial CDR3 DNA: TGCAGTGCTACCGACTGGACTAGCGGAAGTATGACG. Its translation: CSATDWTSGSMT. The CDR3, in full, reads CSATDWTSGSMTQYF.

Of note for this clone: Sequencing ends 3 residues short of the CDR3 end; the germline J gene provides the rest. The chain combines TRBV19 with TRBJ2-2; 9 nucleotides agree with TRBD2. Trimming took 6 bases from V and 7 from J; bases not matched to a gene: 9. This CDR3 has 15 amino acids. CDR1 and CDR2 from the germline V gene are LNHDA and SQIVND (reference sequence). The CDR3 reads CASRGLAGNYGELFF. Partial CDR3 DNA: TGTGCCAGTAGGGGGCTAGCGGGAAATTACGGGGAG.

In the case of this clone: The read terminates 3 residues before the CDR3 end, so the remaining end is supplied by the germline J gene. The chain links TRBV12-3 or TRBV12-4 to TRBJ2-7; 8 positions agree with TRBD2. CDR3 size: 13 residues. V dropped 6 bases and J dropped 2; count of bases not matched to a gene: 3. The CDR3 loop is CASRSGLAYEQYF. CDR3 DNA (partial): TGTGCCAGCAGATCGGGACTAGCCTACGAG.

In regard to this clone: The read comes to an end 3 residues before the CDR3 does, leaving the germline J gene to fill in the end. The chain recombines TRBV30 with TRBJ2-3; 8 bases line up with TRBD2. CDR1 and CDR2 from the germline V gene are GTSNPN and SVGIG (reference sequence). The V and J ends lost 0 bases and 6 bases, in that order; junction bases with no gene match: 2. The CDR3 length is 13 residues. The CDR3: CAWSVREGDTQYF. The sequenced CDR3 bases are TGTGCCTGGAGTGTACGGGAGGGGGATACG.

About this clone itself: The observed sequence ends 3 residues before the CDR3 terminus, with the missing tail filled in from the germline J gene. This sequence joins TRBV12-3 or TRBV12-4 and TRBJ2-3, with TRBD2 matching 16 bases. The J segment lost 7 bases and the V segment lost 6 bases, leaving 7 bases of the junction unmatched. This CDR3 spans 16 amino acids. The CDR3 protein is CASSRGTSGGENTQYF. The DNA read from the CDR3 is TGTGCCAGCAGCCGCGGGACTAGCGGGGGGGAAAATACG.

As to this clone: The read ends 3 residues shy of where the CDR3 ends; the end is completed using the germline J gene. The chain links TRBV20-1 to TRBJ2-7; 9 bases map to TRBD2. The V segment lost 0 bases and the J segment 1 base; nucleotides outside the gene matches: 7. The CDR3 is 16 residues long. Per the germline V gene, CDR1 is DFQATT and CDR2 is SNEGSKA (reference sequence). CDR3: CSARDSERGDSYEQYF. The covered CDR3 bases are TGCAGTGCTAGAGATTCGGAGCGGGGGGATTCCTACGAG.

With respect to this clone: From the germline J gene comes the end of the CDR3, since the read stops 3 residues before it. The V call is TRBV6-1, the J call TRBJ2-3, with TRBD2 identical over 12 bases. The CDR3 is 15 residues long. Trimming at V came to 2 bases and at J to 4 bases, leaving 1 base not matched to a gene. Germline lookup yields CDR1 MNHNS and CDR2 SASEGT. Partial CDR3 DNA: TGTGCCAGCAGTGAATCTAGCGGGGGGGCAGATACG. This gives the protein CASSESSGGADT. The whole CDR3 sequence is CASSESSGGADTQYF.

Comments on this clone: The read falls 3 residues short of the CDR3 end, and the missing part is taken from the germline J gene. The chain uses TRBV20-1 and TRBJ1-1; D is ambiguous. V shed 3 bases and J shed 0 bases, with 11 bases lying between them. Germline assignment: CDR1 DFQATT and CDR2 SNEGSKA (reference sequence). The CDR3 sequence is 14 residues long. The sequenced part of the CDR3 DNA is TGCAGTGCTAGTACGGCTACTATGAACACTGAA. Encoded protein: CSASTATMNTE. The entire CDR3 reads CSASTATMNTEAFF.

Points on this clone: The DNA ends 3 residues before the CDR3 does, and the rest of the CDR3 is filled in from the germline J gene. V is TRBV7-9 and J is TRBJ2-5, with TRBD2 identical over 9 bases. This CDR3 spans 13 amino acids. The germline CDR1 and CDR2 sequences are SEHNR and FQNEAQ (reference sequence). V gave up 11 bases and J gave up 6 bases; unmatched junction bases: 10. This CDR3 is CACSGGKVKTQYF. Partial CDR3 DNA: TGTGCCTGTAGCGGGGGTAAGGTAAAGACC.

CDR3 bases read: TGCAGTGCTAGGGATGGCCAGGGAGGGCCTGAAAAA. Translated, it gives CSARDGQGGPEK. The CDR3, in full, reads CSARDGQGGPEKLFF. The chain links TRBV20-1 to TRBJ1-4; a weak D match, TRBD1 (5 bases). The missing CDR3 end, 3 residues past where the read stops, is filled in from the germline J gene. CDR1 DFQATT and CDR2 SNEGSKA come from the germline V gene (reference sequence). The V end lost 3 bases, the J end lost 7 bases, and 18 bases lay between the germline ends. The CDR3 is 15 residues long.

Comment on this clone: Sequencing ends 3 residues short of the CDR3 end; the germline J gene provides the rest. The chain has TRBV11-2 and TRBJ2-7; maybe TRBD2 (7 bases). Per the germline V gene, CDR1 is SGHAT and CDR2 is FQNNGV. The length of the CDR3 is 15 residues. V was pared by 5 bases and J by 0 bases, with 14 bases between. The CDR3 loop reads CASSRGASGSYEQYF. CDR3 DNA, as far as it was read: TGTGCCAGCAGCCGGGGGGCTAGCGGCTCCTACGAG.

In the case of this clone: The CDR3 extends 3 residues past the end of the read, so its final part is completed from the germline J gene. This chain connects TRBV5-4 to TRBJ2-7, with D uncertain. Germline CDR1 and CDR2: SGHNT and YYREEE (reference sequence). Deletions cut 1 base from V and 5 bases from J, with 13 bases between. CDR3 length: 14 amino acids. Here the CDR3 reads CASSLSGSLNEQYF. Incomplete CDR3 DNA: TGTGCCAGCAGCTTGTCTGGCTCCCTTAACGAG.

Note on this clone: The read stops 3 residues short of the end of the CDR3; the missing end is completed from the germline J gene. This chain links TRBV7-9 with TRBJ1-1, with D possibly being TRBD1 (5 bases). Trimming removed 5 bases from V and 4 bases from J, with 14 bases in between. CDR1 SEHNR and CDR2 FQNEAQ come from the germline V gene (reference sequence). The CDR3 runs to 14 residues. CDR3 residues: CASSPRGGATEAFF. CDR3 DNA, as far as it was read: TGTGCCAGCAGCCCTAGGGGTGGGGCCACTGAA.